This is a list of T cell receptor beta chains from one sample in a study of blood T cell repertoires in COVID-19. Generated by immunoSEQ multiplex PCR, the TCRdb table keeps only in-frame clones and is missing some. The sample lists 200,000 to 250,000 clones, around 80% occurring once. The sequenced material came from peripheral blood. Source of these receptors: a woman in her 70s with acute or convalescent COVID-19. Each CDR3 is given without its conserved first and last residue. Fields, in order: CDR3 protein, J gene, clone size, V gene. Clone sizes are given selectively: once, few, many, or a class where the clone is expanded.

CDR3: ASSQAGQGARGYT
J: TRBJ1-2
size: .
V: TRBV5-8

CDR3: ASLWGGSKDTEAF
J: TRBJ1-1
size: .
V: TRBV28

CDR3: ASSEAGGRHEQY
J: TRBJ2-7
size: .
V: TRBV25-1

CDR3: AISESSLGASQSSAQH
J: TRBJ1-5
size: .
V: TRBV10-3

CDR3: ASSIIVNQPQH
J: TRBJ1-5
size: .
V: TRBV19

CDR3: ASSLASVSGNTIY
J: TRBJ1-3
size: few
V: TRBV7-2

CDR3: ASTKQGQGNTGELF
J: TRBJ2-2
size: .
V: TRBV5-1

CDR3: ASSRGQAETQY
J: TRBJ2-5
size: .
V: TRBV5-4

CDR3: SVEALMGQDYEQY
J: TRBJ2-7
size: .
V: TRBV29-1

CDR3: ASRKTGEDGYT
J: TRBJ1-2
size: .
V: TRBV28

CDR3: ASSEDLVSASYEQY
J: TRBJ2-7
size: .
V: TRBV25-1

CDR3: ASSSSDRQGPYEQY
J: TRBJ2-7
size: .
V: TRBV19

CDR3: ASNPGGGTYEQY
J: TRBJ2-7
size: few
V: TRBV6-5

CDR3: ASSLGSDRGRF
J: TRBJ2-1
size: few
V: TRBV3-1/TRBV3-2

CDR3: ASSTNGNTIY
J: TRBJ1-3
size: .
V: TRBV28

CDR3: ASSLGGTVLGDEQF
J: TRBJ2-1
size: .
V: TRBV11-2

CDR3: AWTEGVYNSPLH
J: TRBJ1-6
size: .
V: TRBV30

CDR3: ASSLLGHLNTEAF
J: TRBJ1-1
size: once
V: TRBV5-4

CDR3: ATRRGGSGTPDTQY
J: TRBJ2-3
size: .
V: TRBV15

CDR3: ASSRQGTSGSYEQY
J: TRBJ2-7
size: .
V: TRBV6-6

CDR3: ASSLQATGGPSSYEQY
J: TRBJ2-7
size: many
V: TRBV5-1

CDR3: ASSPQGGYGYT
J: TRBJ1-2
size: .
V: TRBV7-3

CDR3: ASSQPSGTTDTQY
J: TRBJ2-3
size: .
V: TRBV5-1

CDR3: ASSSTVNEQF
J: TRBJ2-1
size: .
V: TRBV6-6

CDR3: ASIHRDRADEQY
J: TRBJ2-7
size: .
V: TRBV28

CDR3: ASSFGQGSYNSPLH
J: TRBJ1-6
size: .
V: TRBV5-1

CDR3: ASSPPGGRSYGYT
J: TRBJ1-2
size: .
V: TRBV14

CDR3: ASSEKSGTETYNEQF
J: TRBJ2-1
size: .
V: TRBV6-1

CDR3: ASSTDRGNEAF
J: TRBJ1-1
size: .
V: TRBV5-1

CDR3: ASSLAFINSPLH
J: TRBJ1-6
size: .
V: TRBV7-2

CDR3: ASSLDRGILNEQF
J: TRBJ2-1
size: few
V: TRBV5-5

CDR3: ASSVTGDGYT
J: TRBJ1-2
size: .
V: TRBV25-1

CDR3: ASRTGLAAYNEQF
J: TRBJ2-1
size: .
V: TRBV2

CDR3: ASSQGTGGIYEQY
J: TRBJ2-7
size: .
V: TRBV3-1/TRBV3-2

CDR3: ASSPSSQGAFEQY
J: TRBJ2-7
size: .
V: TRBV7-2

CDR3: ASSSGSGRQLGDTQY
J: TRBJ2-3
size: .
V: TRBV7-3

CDR3: ASSDSFGEQY
J: TRBJ2-7
size: .
V: TRBV28

CDR3: ASSAGLAHEQY
J: TRBJ2-7
size: .
V: TRBV5-1

CDR3: ASSTRDTTFVYEQY
J: TRBJ2-7
size: .
V: TRBV28

CDR3: ASTPGFLGGYT
J: TRBJ1-2
size: .
V: TRBV2

CDR3: ASSGGLAGTGDTQY
J: TRBJ2-3
size: .
V: TRBV3-1/TRBV3-2

CDR3: ASSSGDSTDTQY
J: TRBJ2-3
size: .
V: TRBV5-1

CDR3: ASSLIAGGLHEQY
J: TRBJ2-7
size: .
V: TRBV7-9

CDR3: ASSLLGTGAPEKLF
J: TRBJ1-4
size: .
V: TRBV28

CDR3: ASTPNQETQY
J: TRBJ2-5
size: .
V: TRBV28

CDR3: ASSSWTSGSYEQY
J: TRBJ2-7
size: .
V: TRBV28